This T cell receptor beta chain came from a study of T cells after yellow fever vaccination. Study-wide results and caveats: Compared with primary, the secondary response was weaker and peaked at day 5, not 15. Once the booster was given, most primary-vaccination clones reappeared, at approximately 97% for CD4 and roughly 91% for CD8.

CDR1 and CDR2 (germline): SQVTM, ANQGSEA. CDR3 size: 10 residues. To note about this clonotype: Its target is not known. Germline and junction disagree at one end, which may indicate a read error.

5'RACE template switching produced TCR cDNA carrying a universal primer site and UMIs. One entry per CDR3 protein results from TCRdb running MiXCR on the 5' RACE reads. This repertoire shows approximately 300,000 distinct CDR3 sequences, around 7% found once; its top ten account for around 17%. Sample: PBMCs, taken approximately 47 days after the first yellow fever vaccination. This clonotype originated in a young man who received the YFV17D yellow fever vaccine. The genes are TRBV29-1 and TRBJ1-2, with D uncertain. CDR3 DNA: TGCAGAGTTGATGGCTATGGCTACACCTTC. Residues: CRVDGYGYTF.